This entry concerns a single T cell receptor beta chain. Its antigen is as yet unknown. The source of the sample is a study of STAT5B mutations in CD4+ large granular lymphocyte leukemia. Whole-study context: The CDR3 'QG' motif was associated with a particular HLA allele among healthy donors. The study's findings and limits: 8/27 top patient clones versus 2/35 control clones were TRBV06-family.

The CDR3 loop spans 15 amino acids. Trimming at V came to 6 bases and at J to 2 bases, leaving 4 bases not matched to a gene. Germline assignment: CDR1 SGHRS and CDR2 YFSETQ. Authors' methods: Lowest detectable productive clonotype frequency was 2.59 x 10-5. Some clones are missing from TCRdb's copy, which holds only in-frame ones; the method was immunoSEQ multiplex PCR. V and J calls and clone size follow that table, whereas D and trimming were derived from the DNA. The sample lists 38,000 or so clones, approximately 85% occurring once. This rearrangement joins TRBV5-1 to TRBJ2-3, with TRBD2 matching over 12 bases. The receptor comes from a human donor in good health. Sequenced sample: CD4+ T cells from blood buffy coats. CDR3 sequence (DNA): TGCGCCAGCACCCTAGCGGGGGGGACCACAGATACGCAGTATTTT. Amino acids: CASTLAGGTTDTQYF. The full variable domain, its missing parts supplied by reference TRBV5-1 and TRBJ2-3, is KAGVTQTPRYLIKTRGQQVTLSCSPISGHRSVSWYQQTPGQGLQFLFEYFSETQRNKGNFPGRFSGRQFSNSRSEMNVSTLELGDSALYLCASTLAGGTTDTQYFGPGTRLTVL.